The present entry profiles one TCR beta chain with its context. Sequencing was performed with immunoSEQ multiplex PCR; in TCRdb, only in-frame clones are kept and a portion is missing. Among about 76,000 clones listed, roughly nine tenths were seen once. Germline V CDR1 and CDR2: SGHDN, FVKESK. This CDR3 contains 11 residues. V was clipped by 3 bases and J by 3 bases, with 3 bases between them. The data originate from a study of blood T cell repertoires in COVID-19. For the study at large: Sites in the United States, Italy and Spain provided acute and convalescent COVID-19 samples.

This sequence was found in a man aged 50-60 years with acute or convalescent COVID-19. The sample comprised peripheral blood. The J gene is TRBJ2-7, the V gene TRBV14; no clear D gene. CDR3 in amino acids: CASSHYYEQYF. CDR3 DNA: TGTGCCAGCAGCCATTACTACGAGCAGTACTTC. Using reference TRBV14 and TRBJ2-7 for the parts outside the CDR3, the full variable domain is EAGVTQFPSHSVIEKGQTVTLRCDPISGHDNLYWYRRVMGKEIKFLLHFVKESKQDESGMPNNRFLAERTGGTYSTLKVQPAELEDSGVYFCASSHYYEQYFGPGTRLTVT.